A selection of T cell receptor beta chains follows, all from one sample in a study of blood T cell repertoires in COVID-19. Data came from immunoSEQ multiplex PCR; TCRdb stores just in-frame clones and leaves some out. The sample contains roughly 78,000 clones, about nine tenths of which appear only once. The source material was peripheral blood. The source is a woman in her sixties with acute or convalescent COVID-19. CDR3s leave out the opening cysteine and the closing phenylalanine or tryptophan.

cdr3_aa: ASSYRSSYNSPLH
v_call: TRBV6-5
j_call: TRBJ1-6

cdr3_aa: ASSPPGSGRALMEFETQY
v_call: TRBV28
j_call: TRBJ2-5

cdr3_aa: ASSQDQGAFYEQY
v_call: TRBV4-2
j_call: TRBJ2-7

cdr3_aa: ASSLGQNSPLH
v_call: TRBV2
j_call: TRBJ1-6

cdr3_aa: ASSQVPGTDTQY
v_call: TRBV4-2
j_call: TRBJ2-3

cdr3_aa: ASSEGDTLGGYT
v_call: TRBV2
j_call: TRBJ1-2

cdr3_aa: ASSLELAGDTQY
v_call: TRBV7-9
j_call: TRBJ2-3

cdr3_aa: ASLRAGSYEQY
v_call: TRBV7-2
j_call: TRBJ2-7

cdr3_aa: ASSSRTSRYT
v_call: TRBV6-5
j_call: TRBJ1-2

cdr3_aa: ASSESGTIGSYEQY
v_call: TRBV7-2
j_call: TRBJ2-7

cdr3_aa: ASSFSTGGQETQY
v_call: TRBV28
j_call: TRBJ2-5

cdr3_aa: ASSRGQDPYEQY
v_call: TRBV6-5
j_call: TRBJ2-7

cdr3_aa: ASSSQAGFTDTQY
v_call: TRBV11-1
j_call: TRBJ2-3

cdr3_aa: ASSPSPLVTGNEQF
v_call: TRBV4-1
j_call: TRBJ2-1

cdr3_aa: ASSLAGQLSTDTQY
v_call: TRBV5-1
j_call: TRBJ2-3

cdr3_aa: ASSLDGRAGNEQF
v_call: TRBV5-4
j_call: TRBJ2-1

cdr3_aa: ASSPRSQGHLLRNQPQH
v_call: TRBV18
j_call: TRBJ1-5

cdr3_aa: AIRNLADEQF
v_call: TRBV10-3
j_call: TRBJ2-1

cdr3_aa: ASSLGQGAIGELF
v_call: TRBV5-5
j_call: TRBJ2-2

cdr3_aa: ASNNMASGHYEQY
v_call: TRBV27
j_call: TRBJ2-7

cdr3_aa: ASSSGGAVGELF
v_call: TRBV28
j_call: TRBJ2-2

cdr3_aa: ASRNLGTPNYGYT
v_call: TRBV28
j_call: TRBJ1-2

cdr3_aa: ASRDNYEDKYGYT
v_call: TRBV19
j_call: TRBJ1-2

cdr3_aa: ASSQGLAGPQETQY
v_call: TRBV4-3
j_call: TRBJ2-5

cdr3_aa: AGNQGEHAGELF
v_call: TRBV6-6
j_call: TRBJ2-2

cdr3_aa: AISEGTGAYEQY
v_call: TRBV10-3
j_call: TRBJ2-7

cdr3_aa: ASSLDETGLYNEQF
v_call: TRBV7-2
j_call: TRBJ2-1

cdr3_aa: ASSQPQESSYNSPLH
v_call: TRBV18
j_call: TRBJ1-6

cdr3_aa: ASSNFWDRQY
v_call: TRBV19
j_call: TRBJ2-3

cdr3_aa: ASRAGTGPSPLH
v_call: TRBV2
j_call: TRBJ1-6

cdr3_aa: ASSDLGTTYNEQF
v_call: TRBV2
j_call: TRBJ2-1

cdr3_aa: ASSLAQGSGNTIY
v_call: TRBV5-1
j_call: TRBJ1-3